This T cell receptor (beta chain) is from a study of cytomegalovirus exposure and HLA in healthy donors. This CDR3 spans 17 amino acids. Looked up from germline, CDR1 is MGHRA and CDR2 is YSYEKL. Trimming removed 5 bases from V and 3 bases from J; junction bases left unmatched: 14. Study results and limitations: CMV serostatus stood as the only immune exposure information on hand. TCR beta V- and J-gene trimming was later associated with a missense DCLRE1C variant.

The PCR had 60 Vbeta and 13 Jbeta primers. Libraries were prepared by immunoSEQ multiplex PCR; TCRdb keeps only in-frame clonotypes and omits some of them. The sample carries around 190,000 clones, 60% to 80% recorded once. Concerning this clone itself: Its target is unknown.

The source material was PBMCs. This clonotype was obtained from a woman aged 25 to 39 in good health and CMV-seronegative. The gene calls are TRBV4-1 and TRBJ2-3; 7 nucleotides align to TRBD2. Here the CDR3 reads CASSSRTSPGGTDTQYF. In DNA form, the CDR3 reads TGCGCCAGCAGCTCCCGGACTAGTCCCGGGGGGACAGATACGCAGTATTTT.